The TCR beta chain under discussion was sequenced for a study of cytomegalovirus exposure and HLA in healthy donors. Trimming cost V 2 bases and J 0 bases, with 8 bases left between them. This CDR3 has 15 amino acids. Germline V lookup: CDR1 LNHDA, CDR2 SQIVND (reference sequence). Primers: 60 Vbeta forward and 13 Jbeta reverse. TCRdb keeps only in-frame clones here, not all; method: immunoSEQ multiplex PCR. The top ten hold 9% to 10% of the sample, which has approximately 150,000 clones, around four fifths seen once. Sequencing used PBMCs. The rearrangement joins TRBV19 to TRBJ1-5; D perhaps matches TRBD1 (6 bases). This TCR was sampled from a young man in good health and CMV-seropositive. Here the CDR3 reads CASSISGDSNQPQHF. The CDR3 nucleotides read TGTGCCAGTAGTATATCAGGGGATAGCAATCAGCCCCAGCATTTT.